This TCR beta chain was documented in a study of PD-1 blockade in classical Hodgkin lymphoma. Relapse after autologous stem cell transplantation occurred in every patient, and brentuximab vedotin exposure varied. Assay: immunoSEQ multiplex PCR; the TCRdb copy retains only in-frame clones and omits some. Seen here are 40,000 to 45,000 clones, approximately 70% observed once, and the top ten hold around 3%. The germline V gene encodes CDR1 LNHDA and CDR2 SQIVND (reference sequence). The V gene end was trimmed by 7 bases and the J gene end by 3 bases; junction bases not matched to a gene: 7. The CDR3 runs to 15 residues.

The chain recombines TRBV19 with TRBJ2-2; TRBD2 matches at 8 bases. This material consisted of peripheral blood mononuclear cells (PBMCs), taken at baseline. The receptor was derived from a human donor with classical Hodgkin lymphoma. The CDR3 DNA reads TGTGCCAGTATGTCTCGGGAGGGGTACACCGGGGAGCTGTTTTTT. It codes for CASMSREGYTGELFF.